One and the same sample provided the 5 T cell receptor beta chains below, sequenced in a study of patients and donors after allogeneic stem cell transplantation. From the RT-PCR reads, TCRdb called clonotypes with MiXCR, one entry per CDR3 protein. The sample yields about 960,000 distinct CDR3 sequences, around 17% seen once. The sequencing input was blood, either unsorted or a sorted T cell fraction (not recorded which). The receptors derive from a human donor who was either an allogeneic HSCT recipient or a stem cell or donor lymphocyte infusion donor (not recorded which). It is not recorded whose cells these are; they may come from a transplant donor.

This clonotype has a handful of counts. The chain uses TRBV20-1 and TRBJ2-3, with 8 bases lining up with TRBD1. V was clipped by 0 bases and J by 0 bases; unmatched bases: 8. The germline V gene encodes CDR1 DFQATT and CDR2 SNEGSKA (reference sequence). There are 17 residues in the CDR3. The CDR3 is CSARDSGRGPSTDTQYF. In DNA form, the CDR3 reads TGCAGTGCTAGAGATTCGGGCAGGGGGCCGAGCACAGATACGCAGTATTTT.

This clonotype appeared many times. This chain connects TRBV12-3 or TRBV12-4 to TRBJ1-1, with TRBD1 as a possible D gene (5 bases). The ends were cut back, 5 bases at V and 4 bases at J, with 11 bases in the middle. The CDR3 extends over 13 amino acids. DNA of the CDR3: TGTGCCAGCAGTCCGCGGGGGTTCACTGAAGCTTTCTTT. It encodes CASSPRGFTEAFF.

This clonotype was seen more than once but under ten times. The chain uses TRBV10-3 and TRBJ1-1; maybe TRBD1 (6 bases). V lost 10 bases and J lost 3, with 21 bases in between. The germline V gene encodes CDR1 ENHRY and CDR2 SYGVKD. The CDR3 extends over 15 amino acids. CDR3 bases: TGTGCCACTCAGACCTGGACAGCACAGGACACTGAAGCTTTCTTT. Its translation is CATQTWTAQDTEAFF.

The table lists this clonotype with many counts. The rearrangement links TRBV12-3 or TRBV12-4 to TRBJ2-1; D remains unclear. Deletions cut 3 bases from V and 0 bases from J, with 6 bases between. The CDR3 sequence is 14 residues long. CDR3 amino acids: CASSFPSSYNEQFF. The CDR3 DNA sequence: TGTGCCAGCAGTTTTCCCAGCTCCTACAATGAGCAGTTCTTC.

A few counts support this clonotype. The chain combines TRBV7-2 with TRBJ1-2; weak D call: TRBD1 (5 bases). Germline CDR1 reads SGHTA; CDR2 reads FQGNSA. The CDR3 is 15 residues long. V was cut by 4 bases and J by 4 bases, with 16 bases left in between. The CDR3 reads CASSCQTEGSYGYTF. The CDR3 DNA is TGTGCCAGCAGCTGCCAGACAGAGGGATCCTATGGCTACACCTTC. The full variable domain, in which reference TRBV7-2 and TRBJ1-2 provide the parts outside the CDR3, is GAGVSQSPSNKVTEKGKDVELRCDPISGHTALYWYRQSLGQGLEFLIYFQGNSAPDKSGLPSDRFSAERTGGSVSTLTIQRTQQEDSAVYLCASSCQTEGSYGYTFGSGTRLTVV.